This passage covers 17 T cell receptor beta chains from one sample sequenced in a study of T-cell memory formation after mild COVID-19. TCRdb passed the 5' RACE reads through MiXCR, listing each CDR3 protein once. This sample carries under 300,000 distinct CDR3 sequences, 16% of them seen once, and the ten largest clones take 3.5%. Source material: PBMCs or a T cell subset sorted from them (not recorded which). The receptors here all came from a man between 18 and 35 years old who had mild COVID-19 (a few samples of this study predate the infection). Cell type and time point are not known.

As DNA, the CDR3 is TGCAGTGCTAGAGTGGCGGGAGGACCGAAGTTCTTC. Translation gives CSARVAGGPKFF. The V call is TRBV20-1, the J call TRBJ2-1; 8 bases line up with TRBD2. Germline V gene data show CDR1 as DFQATT and CDR2 as SNEGSKA (reference sequence). After removal of 1 base from V and 14 bases from J, the junction contained 7 bases not matched to a gene. This CDR3 region has 12 residues.

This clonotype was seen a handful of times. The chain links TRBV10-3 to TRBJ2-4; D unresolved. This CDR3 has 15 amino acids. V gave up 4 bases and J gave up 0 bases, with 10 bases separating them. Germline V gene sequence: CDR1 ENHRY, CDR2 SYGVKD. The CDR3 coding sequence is TGTGCCATCAGTGGGGGTGGAATAGCCAAAAACATTCAGTACTTC. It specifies CAISGGGIAKNIQYF.

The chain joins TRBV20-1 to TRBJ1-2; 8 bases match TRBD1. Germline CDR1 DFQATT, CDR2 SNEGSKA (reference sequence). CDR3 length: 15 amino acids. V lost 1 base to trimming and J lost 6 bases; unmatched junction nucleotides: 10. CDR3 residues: CSARGARTGLDGYTF. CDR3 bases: TGCAGTGCTAGAGGCGCAAGGACAGGGCTGGATGGCTACACCTTC.

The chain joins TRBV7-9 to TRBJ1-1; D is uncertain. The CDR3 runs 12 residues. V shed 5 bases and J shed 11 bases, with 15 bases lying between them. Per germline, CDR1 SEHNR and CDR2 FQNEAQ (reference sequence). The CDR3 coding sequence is TGTGCCAGCAGCGACCACCAGGTTCGGGCTTTCTTT. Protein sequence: CASSDHQVRAFF. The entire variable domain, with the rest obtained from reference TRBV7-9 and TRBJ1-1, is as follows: DTGVSQNPRHKITKRGQNVTFRCDPISEHNRLYWYRQTLGQGPEFLTYFQNEAQLEKSRLLSDRFSAERPKGSFSTLEIQRTEQGDSAMYLCASSDHQVRAFFGQGTRLTVV.

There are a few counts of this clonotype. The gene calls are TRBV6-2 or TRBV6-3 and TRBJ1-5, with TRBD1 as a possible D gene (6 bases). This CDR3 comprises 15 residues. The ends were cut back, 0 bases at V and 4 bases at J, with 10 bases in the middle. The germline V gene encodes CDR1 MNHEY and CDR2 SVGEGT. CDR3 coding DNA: TGTGCCAGCAGTTACTCACGCGACAGGAATCAGCCCCAGCATTTT. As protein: CASSYSRDRNQPQHF.

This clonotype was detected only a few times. This CDR3 reads CASSNSPRQGYEQYF. In DNA form, the CDR3 reads TGCGCCAGCAGTAACTCACCGCGACAGGGCTACGAGCAGTACTTC. This rearrangement joins TRBV5-1 to TRBJ2-7; 7 nucleotides match TRBD1. V dropped 5 bases and J dropped 3; count of bases not matched to a gene: 11. CDR3 length equals 15 residues. The V gene's germline CDR1 is SGHRS and CDR2 YFSETQ.

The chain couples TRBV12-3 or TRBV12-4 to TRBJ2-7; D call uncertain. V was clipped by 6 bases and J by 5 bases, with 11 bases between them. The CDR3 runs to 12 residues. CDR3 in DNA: TGTGCCAGCAGCAAGACATGGAACGAGCAGTACGTC. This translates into CASSKTWNEQYV.

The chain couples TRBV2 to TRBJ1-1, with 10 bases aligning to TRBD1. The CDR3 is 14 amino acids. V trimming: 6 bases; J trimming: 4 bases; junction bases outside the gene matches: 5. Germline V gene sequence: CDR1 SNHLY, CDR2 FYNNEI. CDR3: CASSLTGGFTEAFF. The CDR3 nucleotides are TGTGCCAGCAGCCTGACAGGGGGCTTCACTGAAGCTTTCTTT. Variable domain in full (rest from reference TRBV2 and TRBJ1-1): EPEVTQTPSHQVTQMGQEVILRCVPISNHLYFYWYRQILGQKVEFLVSFYNNEISEKSEIFDDQFSVERPDGSNFTLKIRSTKLEDSAMYFCASSLTGGFTEAFFGQGTRLTVV.

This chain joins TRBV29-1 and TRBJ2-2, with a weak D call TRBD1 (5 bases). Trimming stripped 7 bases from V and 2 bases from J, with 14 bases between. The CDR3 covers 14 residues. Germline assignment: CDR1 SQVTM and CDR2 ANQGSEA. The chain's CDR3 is CSATPGINTGELFF. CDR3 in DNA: TGCAGCGCCACCCCAGGGATAAACACCGGGGAGCTGTTTTTT.

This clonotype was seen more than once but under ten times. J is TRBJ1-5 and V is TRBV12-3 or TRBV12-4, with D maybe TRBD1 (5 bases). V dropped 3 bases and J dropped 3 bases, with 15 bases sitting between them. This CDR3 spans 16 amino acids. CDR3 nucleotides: TGTGCCAGCAGTTTTCGCGCAGAGGGGATCAATCAGCCCCAGCATTTT. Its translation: CASSFRAEGINQPQHF.

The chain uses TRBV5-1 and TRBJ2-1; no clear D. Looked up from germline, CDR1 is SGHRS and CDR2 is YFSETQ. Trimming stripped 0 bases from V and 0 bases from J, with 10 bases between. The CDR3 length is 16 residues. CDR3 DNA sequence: TGCGCCAGCAGCTTGGTACGGAGTACCTCCTACAATGAGCAGTTCTTC. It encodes CASSLVRSTSYNEQFF.

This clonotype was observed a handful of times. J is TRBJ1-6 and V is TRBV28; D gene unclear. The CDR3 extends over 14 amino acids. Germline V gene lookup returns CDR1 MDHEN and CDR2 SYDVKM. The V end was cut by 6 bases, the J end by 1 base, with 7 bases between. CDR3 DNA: TGTGCCAGCAGGTTACAGTCCTATAATTCACCCCTCCACTTT. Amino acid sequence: CASRLQSYNSPLHF.

The CDR3, as DNA: TGTGCCAGCAGTTACAGGAAAGACAGGGGCTCTGAAGCTTTCTTT. The encoded protein is CASSYRKDRGSEAFF. This rearrangement joins TRBV6-2 or TRBV6-3 to TRBJ1-1; 8 bases are a match to TRBD1. CDR1 is MNHEY, CDR2 SVGEGT, per germline. V was clipped by 2 bases and J by 6 bases; unmatched bases: 8. The CDR3 extends over 15 amino acids.

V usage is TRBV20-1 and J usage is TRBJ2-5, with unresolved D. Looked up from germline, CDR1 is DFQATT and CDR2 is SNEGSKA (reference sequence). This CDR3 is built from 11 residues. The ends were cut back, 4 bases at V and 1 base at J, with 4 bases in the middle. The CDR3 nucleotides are TGCAGTGCTACATCCCAAGAGACCCAGTACTTC. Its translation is CSATSQETQYF.

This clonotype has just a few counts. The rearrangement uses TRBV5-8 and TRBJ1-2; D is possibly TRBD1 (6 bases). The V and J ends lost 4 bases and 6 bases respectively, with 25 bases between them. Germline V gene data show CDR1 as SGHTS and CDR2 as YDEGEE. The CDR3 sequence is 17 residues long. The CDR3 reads CASSSLVWRDRTDGYTF. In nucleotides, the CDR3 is TGTGCCAGCAGCAGCTTGGTGTGGCGAGACAGGACGGATGGCTACACCTTC.

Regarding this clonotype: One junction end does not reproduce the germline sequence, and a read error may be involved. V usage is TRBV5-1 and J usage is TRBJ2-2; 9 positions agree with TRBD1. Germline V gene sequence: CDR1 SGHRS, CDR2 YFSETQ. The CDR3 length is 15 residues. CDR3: CDSKKQGARNGELFF. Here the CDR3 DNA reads TGCGACAGCAAGAAACAGGGGGCGCGAAACGGGGAGCTGTTTTTT.

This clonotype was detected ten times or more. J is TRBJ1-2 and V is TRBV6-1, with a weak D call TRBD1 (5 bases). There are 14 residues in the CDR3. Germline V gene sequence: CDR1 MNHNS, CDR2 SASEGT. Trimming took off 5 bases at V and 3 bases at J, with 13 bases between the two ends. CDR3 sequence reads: CASSSQGSYYGYTF. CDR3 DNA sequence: TGTGCCAGCAGTAGCCAGGGCAGCTACTATGGCTACACCTTC.